Below, 2 T cell receptor beta chains from the same sample are listed, as sequenced in a study of cytomegalovirus exposure and HLA in healthy donors. The PCR was carried out with 60 Vbeta primers and 13 Jbeta primers. TCRdb keeps only in-frame clones here, not all; method: immunoSEQ multiplex PCR. The sample shows roughly 110,000 clones, 74% of them seen only once. The sequenced sample was PBMCs. These receptors were taken from a woman in her 40s in good health and CMV-seropositive.

Comment on this clone: The same CDR3 is also encoded by other DNA sequences in this sample. V is TRBV6-5 and J is TRBJ1-5; D is possibly TRBD1 (6 bases). Germline CDR1 MNHEY, CDR2 SVGAGI. The CDR3 consists of 14 residues. V lost 0 bases and J lost 6, with 9 bases in between. The CDR3 nucleotides read TGTGCCAGCAGTTACTCTGCAGGGGTTCAGCCCCAGCATTTT. It translates to CASSYSAGVQPQHF.

The V gene is TRBV30, the J gene TRBJ2-5; 9 bases match TRBD2. In germline, CDR1 is GTSNPN, CDR2 SVGIG (reference sequence). This CDR3 is 13 amino acids long. V lost 6 bases and J lost 7; bases outside the gene matches: 9. This CDR3 reads CACSGGHHVTQYF. DNA for the CDR3: TGTGCCTGTAGCGGGGGACACCATGTGACCCAGTACTTC.